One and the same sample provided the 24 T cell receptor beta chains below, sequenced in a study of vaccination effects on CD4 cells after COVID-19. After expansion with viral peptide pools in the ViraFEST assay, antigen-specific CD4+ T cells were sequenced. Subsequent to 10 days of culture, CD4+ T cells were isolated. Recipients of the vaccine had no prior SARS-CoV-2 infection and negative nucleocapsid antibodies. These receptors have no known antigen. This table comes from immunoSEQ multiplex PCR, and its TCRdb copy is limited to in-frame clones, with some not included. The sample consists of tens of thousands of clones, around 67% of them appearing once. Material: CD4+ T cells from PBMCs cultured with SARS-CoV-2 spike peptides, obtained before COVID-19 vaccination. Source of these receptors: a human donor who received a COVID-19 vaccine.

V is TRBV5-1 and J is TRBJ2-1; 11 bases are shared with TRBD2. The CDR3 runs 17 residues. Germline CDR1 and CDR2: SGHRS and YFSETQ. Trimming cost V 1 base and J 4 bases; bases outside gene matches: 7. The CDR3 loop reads CASSLRGLAVSYNEQFF. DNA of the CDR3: TGCGCCAGCAGCTTGAGGGGACTAGCGGTCTCATACAATGAGCAGTTCTTC.

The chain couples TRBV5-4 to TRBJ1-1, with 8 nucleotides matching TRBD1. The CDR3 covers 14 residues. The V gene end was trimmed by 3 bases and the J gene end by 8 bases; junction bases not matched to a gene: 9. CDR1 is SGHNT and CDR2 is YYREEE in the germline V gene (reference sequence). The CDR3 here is CASSSWSGDREAFF. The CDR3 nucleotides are TGTGCCAGCAGCTCCTGGAGTGGGGACAGGGAAGCTTTCTTT.

The CDR3 coding sequence is TGCAGTGCTAGTGGACAGAGCTCCTACAATGAGCAGTTCTTC. It codes for CSASGQSSYNEQFF. The V and J genes are TRBV20-1 and TRBJ2-1; the D gene is possibly TRBD1 (6 bases). This CDR3 spans 14 amino acids. Trimming left V 3 bases short and J 0 bases short, with 9 bases between. Looked up from germline, CDR1 is DFQATT and CDR2 is SNEGSKA (reference sequence).

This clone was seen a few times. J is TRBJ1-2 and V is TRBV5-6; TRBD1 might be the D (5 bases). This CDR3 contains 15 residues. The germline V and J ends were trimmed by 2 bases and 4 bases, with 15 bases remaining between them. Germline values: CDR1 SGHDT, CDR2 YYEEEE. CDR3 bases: TGTGCCAGCAGCTTTTCCCCCTCAGGGACCTATGGCTACACCTTC. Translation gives CASSFSPSGTYGYTF.

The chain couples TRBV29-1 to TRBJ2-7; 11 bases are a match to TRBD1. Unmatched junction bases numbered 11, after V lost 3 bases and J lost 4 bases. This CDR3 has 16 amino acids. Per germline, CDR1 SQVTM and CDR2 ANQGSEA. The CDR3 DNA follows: TGCAGCGTTGATTTAGGAGCCGGGACAGGGGGTTACGAGCAGTACTTC. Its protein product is CSVDLGAGTGGYEQYF.

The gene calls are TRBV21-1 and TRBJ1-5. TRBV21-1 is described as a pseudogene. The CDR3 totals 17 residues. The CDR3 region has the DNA TGTGCCAGTCCCCGGGGGGTAGGACGGTTTAGCAATCAGCCCCAGCATTTT. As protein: CASPRGVGRFSNQPQHF.

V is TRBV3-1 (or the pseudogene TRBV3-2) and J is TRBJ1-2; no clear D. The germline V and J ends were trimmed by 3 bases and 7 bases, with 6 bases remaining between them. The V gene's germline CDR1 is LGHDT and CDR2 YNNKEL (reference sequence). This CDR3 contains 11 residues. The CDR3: CASSQLGGYTF. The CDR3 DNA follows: TGTGCCAGCAGCCAGTTGGGTGGCTACACCTTC.

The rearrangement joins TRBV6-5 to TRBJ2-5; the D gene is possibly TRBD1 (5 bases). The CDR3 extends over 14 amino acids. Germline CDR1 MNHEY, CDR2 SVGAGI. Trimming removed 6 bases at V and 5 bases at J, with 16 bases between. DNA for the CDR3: TGTGCCAGCAGCTTGTCTGCAGGGCGGGAGACCCAGTACTTC. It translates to CASSLSAGRETQYF.

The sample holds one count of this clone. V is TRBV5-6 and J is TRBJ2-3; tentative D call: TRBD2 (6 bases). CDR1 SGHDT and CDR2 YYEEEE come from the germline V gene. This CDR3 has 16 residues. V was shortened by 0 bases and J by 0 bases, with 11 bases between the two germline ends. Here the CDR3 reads CASSLGRERSTDTQYF. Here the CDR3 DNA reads TGTGCCAGCAGCTTGGGTCGGGAGAGAAGCACAGATACGCAGTATTTT.

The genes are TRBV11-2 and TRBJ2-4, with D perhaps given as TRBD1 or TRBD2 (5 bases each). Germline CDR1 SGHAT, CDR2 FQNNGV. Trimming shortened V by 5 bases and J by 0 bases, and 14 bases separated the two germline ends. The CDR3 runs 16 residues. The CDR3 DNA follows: TGTGCCAGCAGCCCCCGTGTGGGGGTAGCCAAAAACATTCAGTACTTC. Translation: CASSPRVGVAKNIQYF.

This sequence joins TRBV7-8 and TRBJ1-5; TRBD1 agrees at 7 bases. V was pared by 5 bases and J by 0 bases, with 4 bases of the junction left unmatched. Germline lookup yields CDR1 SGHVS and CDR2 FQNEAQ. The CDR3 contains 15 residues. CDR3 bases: TGTGCCAGCAGCACTAGACAGGGTAGCAATCAGCCCCAGCATTTT. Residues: CASSTRQGSNQPQHF.

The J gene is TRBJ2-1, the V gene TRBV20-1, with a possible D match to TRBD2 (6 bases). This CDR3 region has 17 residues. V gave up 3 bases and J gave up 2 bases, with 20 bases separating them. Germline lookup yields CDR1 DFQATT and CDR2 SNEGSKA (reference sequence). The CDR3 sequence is CSASGGLADFAYNEQFF. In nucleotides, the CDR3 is TGCAGTGCTAGTGGTGGTTTAGCGGACTTCGCCTACAATGAGCAGTTCTTC.

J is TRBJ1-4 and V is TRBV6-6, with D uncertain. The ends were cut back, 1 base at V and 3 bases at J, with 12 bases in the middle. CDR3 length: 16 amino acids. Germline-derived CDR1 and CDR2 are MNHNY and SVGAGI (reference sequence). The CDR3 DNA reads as TGTGCCAGCAGTTACTTTGGGGATGGGTCTAATGAAAAACTGTTTTTT. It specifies CASSYFGDGSNEKLFF.

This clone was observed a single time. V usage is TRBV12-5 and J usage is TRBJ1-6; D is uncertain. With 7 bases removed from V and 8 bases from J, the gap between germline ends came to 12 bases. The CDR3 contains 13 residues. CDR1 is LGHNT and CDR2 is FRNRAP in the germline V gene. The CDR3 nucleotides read TGTGCTAGTGCCGGGCCTGGTGATTCACCCCTCCACTTT. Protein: CASAGPGDSPLHF.

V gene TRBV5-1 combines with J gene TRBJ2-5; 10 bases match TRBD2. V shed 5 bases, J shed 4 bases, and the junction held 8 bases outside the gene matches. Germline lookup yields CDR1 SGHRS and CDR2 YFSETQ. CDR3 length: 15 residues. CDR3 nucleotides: TGCGCCAGCAGTCCAGCGGGAGGGCCGGGAGAGACCCAGTACTTC. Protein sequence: CASSPAGGPGETQYF.

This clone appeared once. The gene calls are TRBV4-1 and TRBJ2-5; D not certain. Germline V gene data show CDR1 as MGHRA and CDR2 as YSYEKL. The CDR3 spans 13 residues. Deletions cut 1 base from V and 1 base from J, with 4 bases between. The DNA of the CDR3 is TGCGCCAGCAGCCAAGTTCCCCAAGAGACCCAGTACTTC. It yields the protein CASSQVPQETQYF.

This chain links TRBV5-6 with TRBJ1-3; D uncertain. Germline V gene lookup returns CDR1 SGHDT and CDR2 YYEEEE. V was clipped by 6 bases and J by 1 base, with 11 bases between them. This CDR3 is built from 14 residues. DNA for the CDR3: TGTGCCAGCAACCCCATTGGTTCTGGAAACACCATATATTTT. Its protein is CASNPIGSGNTIYF. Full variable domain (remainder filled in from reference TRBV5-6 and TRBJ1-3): DAGVTQSPTHLIKTRGQQVTLRCSPKSGHDTVSWYQQALGQGPQFIFQYYEEEERQRGNFPDRFSGHQFPNYSSELNVNALLLGDSALYLCASNPIGSGNTIYFGEGSWLTVV.

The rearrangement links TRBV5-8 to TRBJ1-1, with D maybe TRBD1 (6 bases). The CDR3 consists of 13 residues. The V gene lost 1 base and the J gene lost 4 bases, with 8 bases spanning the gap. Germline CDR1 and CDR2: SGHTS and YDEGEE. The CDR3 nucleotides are TGTGCCAGCAGCTTGATCAGGGGCACTGAAGCTTTCTTT. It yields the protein CASSLIRGTEAFF. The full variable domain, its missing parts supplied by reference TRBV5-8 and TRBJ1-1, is EAGVTQSPTHLIKTRGQQATLRCSPISGHTSVYWYQQALGLGLQFLLWYDEGEERNRGNFPPRFSGRQFPNYSSELNVNALELEDSALYLCASSLIRGTEAFFGQGTRLTVV.

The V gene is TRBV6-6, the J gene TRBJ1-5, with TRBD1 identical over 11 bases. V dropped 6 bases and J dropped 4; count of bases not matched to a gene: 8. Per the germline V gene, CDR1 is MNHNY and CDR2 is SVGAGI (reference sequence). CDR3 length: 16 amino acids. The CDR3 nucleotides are TGTGCCAGCAGGCGCCGGGACAGGGGGATTAATCAGCCCCAGCATTTT. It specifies CASRRRDRGINQPQHF.

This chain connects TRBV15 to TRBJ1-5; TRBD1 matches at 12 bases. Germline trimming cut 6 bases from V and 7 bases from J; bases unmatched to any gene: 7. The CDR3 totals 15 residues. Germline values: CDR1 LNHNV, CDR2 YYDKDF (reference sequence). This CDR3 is CATRAGTGGLQPQHF. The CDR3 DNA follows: TGTGCCACCAGGGCCGGGACAGGGGGCCTCCAGCCCCAGCATTTT.

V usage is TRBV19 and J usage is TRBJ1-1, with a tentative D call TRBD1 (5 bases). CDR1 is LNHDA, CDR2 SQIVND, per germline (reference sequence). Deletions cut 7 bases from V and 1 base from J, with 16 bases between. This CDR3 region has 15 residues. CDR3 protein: CASIHSGGRNTEAFF. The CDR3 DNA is TGTGCCAGTATCCACAGTGGGGGACGGAACACTGAAGCTTTCTTT. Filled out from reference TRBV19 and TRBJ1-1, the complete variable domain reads DGGITQSPKYLFRKEGQNVTLSCEQNLNHDAMYWYRQDPGQGLRLIYYSQIVNDFQKGDIAEGYSVSREKKESFPLTVTSAQKNPTAFYLCASIHSGGRNTEAFFGQGTRLTVV.

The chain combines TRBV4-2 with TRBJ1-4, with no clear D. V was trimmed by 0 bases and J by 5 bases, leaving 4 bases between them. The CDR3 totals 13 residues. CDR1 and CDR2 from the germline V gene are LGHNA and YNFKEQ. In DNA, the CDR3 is TGTGCCAGCAGCCAAGAACTGAATGAAAAACTGTTTTTT. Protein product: CASSQELNEKLFF.

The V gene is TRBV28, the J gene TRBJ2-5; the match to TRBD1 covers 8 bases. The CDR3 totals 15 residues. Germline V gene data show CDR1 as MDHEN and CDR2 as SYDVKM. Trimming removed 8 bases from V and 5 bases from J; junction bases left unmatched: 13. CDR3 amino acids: CASARGQGRMETQYF. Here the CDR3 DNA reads TGTGCCAGCGCCAGGGGGCAGGGGAGGATGGAGACCCAGTACTTC.

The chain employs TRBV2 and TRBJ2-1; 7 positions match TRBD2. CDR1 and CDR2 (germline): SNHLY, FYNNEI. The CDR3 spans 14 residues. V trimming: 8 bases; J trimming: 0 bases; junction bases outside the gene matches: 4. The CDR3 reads CASSRLASYNEQFF. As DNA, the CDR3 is TGTGCCAGCTCCAGACTAGCCTCCTACAATGAGCAGTTCTTC.